What follows is one TCR beta chain and its context. This specimen belongs to a study of blood T cell repertoires in COVID-19. On the study more broadly: PBMCs, B-cell-depleted T cells, or T cells were the source of the cDNA or gDNA that made up the material.

The germline gives CDR1 SEHNR, CDR2 FQNEAQ (reference sequence). V lost 1 base, J lost 5 bases, and 12 bases lay in between. The CDR3 is 15 residues long. As processed by the authors: Reference gene primer amplification in the assay estimated nucleated cell counts. Data came from immunoSEQ multiplex PCR; TCRdb stores just in-frame clones and leaves some out. That table is the source of V, J and clone size, and D and trimming were worked out from the DNA. Of some 9,000 clones listed, about four fifths are singletons. This sequence joins TRBV7-9 and TRBJ1-5; perhaps TRBD1 as D (5 bases). The sequence derives from a man between 65 and 85 years old with active COVID-19. What was sequenced was peripheral blood. CDR3 DNA: TGTGCCAGCAGCTTAGGAAGGGGTGCCGATCAGCCCCAGCATTTT. It encodes CASSLGRGADQPQHF.